This T cell receptor beta chain originates from a study of blood T cell repertoires in COVID-19. Overall study: COVID-19 samples, acute and convalescent, were from the United States, Italy and Spain.

Germline values: CDR1 KGHDR, CDR2 SFDVKD. The ends were cut back, 2 bases at V and 6 bases at J, with 7 bases in the middle. The CDR3 totals 13 residues. Original handling: Estimation of nucleated cell counts relied on the amplification of reference gene primers. The assay was immunoSEQ multiplex PCR, and TCRdb's table has in-frame clones only and misses some. Clone size and V and J calls were adopted from that table, with D and trimming inferred from the DNA. The table has some 87,000 clones, about 80% seen once. V and J are TRBV24-1 and TRBJ2-1; D gene uncertain. Sequenced input: peripheral blood. The source of this sequence is a human donor in a cohort sampled during active COVID-19. CDR3 sequence: CATSDSGANEQFF. For the CDR3, the DNA is TGTGCCACCAGTGATTCCGGAGCCAATGAGCAGTTCTTC.